These 20 T cell receptor beta chains share one sample of origin, sequenced in a study of blood T cell repertoires in COVID-19. TCRdb's copy holds only in-frame clones and misses some; the assay was immunoSEQ multiplex PCR. Altogether some 390,000 clones are present, around 91% being singletons, with the ten largest covering 1.5% to 1.9%. The sample comprised peripheral blood. These receptors were obtained from a woman aged 40-49 years with COVID-19, enrolled during active disease.

This chain uses TRBV7-9 with TRBJ2-7; D may be TRBD2 (5 bases). In germline, CDR1 is SEHNR, CDR2 FQNEAQ (reference sequence). The CDR3 contains 14 residues. V was cut by 5 bases and J by 2 bases, with 13 bases left in between. The CDR3 here is CASSRATSPYEQYF. The CDR3 DNA reads TGTGCCAGCAGCCGCGCCACTAGTCCCTACGAGCAGTACTTC.

The chain carries TRBV6-6 and TRBJ2-7; a possible D gene is TRBD1 (6 bases). The CDR3 is 15 amino acids. Germline V gene sequence: CDR1 MNHNY, CDR2 SVGAGI (reference sequence). V dropped 5 bases and J dropped 0 bases, with 14 bases sitting between them. The chain's CDR3 is CASSARDKSSYEQYF. CDR3 bases: TGTGCCAGCAGTGCCCGGGACAAGAGCTCCTACGAGCAGTACTTC.

This clone was observed a few times. The chain couples TRBV9 to TRBJ1-2; perhaps TRBD1 as D (5 bases). The CDR3 loop spans 16 amino acids. Germline lookup yields CDR1 SGDLS and CDR2 YYNGEE. The ends were cut back, 0 bases at V and 4 bases at J, with 16 bases in the middle. The CDR3 bases are TGTGCCAGCAGCGTAGATTGGGTAAACGGGGGCTATGGCTACACCTTC. Translation: CASSVDWVNGGYGYTF.

The chain joins TRBV28 to TRBJ1-5; the D gene is possibly TRBD1 (5 bases). The germline gives CDR1 MDHEN, CDR2 SYDVKM. This CDR3 spans 15 amino acids. V was cut by 4 bases and J by 2 bases, with 12 bases left in between. The CDR3 DNA is TGTGCCAGCAGTTACCGGGACTCGGGCAATCAGCCCCAGCATTTT. This sequence encodes CASSYRDSGNQPQHF.

The J gene is TRBJ1-4, the V gene TRBV15; possible D gene TRBD1, 5 bases. CDR3 length: 15 amino acids. CDR1 and CDR2 from the germline V gene are LNHNV and YYDKDF (reference sequence). Deletions cut 2 bases from V and 7 bases from J, with 14 bases between. The CDR3 spells CATSRTGGQGEKLFF. CDR3 DNA sequence: TGTGCCACCAGCAGAACGGGAGGACAAGGTGAAAAACTGTTTTTT.

J is TRBJ2-2 and V is TRBV7-2; TRBD1 matches at 8 bases. Looked up from germline, CDR1 is SGHTA and CDR2 is FQGNSA. V gave up 5 bases and J gave up 6 bases; unmatched junction bases: 8. CDR3 length equals 15 residues. The CDR3 DNA reads as TGTGCCAGCAGCCTTAGACAGGACAGGGCCGGGGAGCTGTTTTTT. This codes for CASSLRQDRAGELFF.

The chain has TRBV5-6 and TRBJ2-3; D is ambiguous. The CDR3 extends over 12 amino acids. Looked up from germline, CDR1 is SGHDT and CDR2 is YYEEEE. Between the trimmed V and J ends, which lost 3 bases and 5 bases, there was a span of 7 bases. The CDR3 loop reads CASSSVGDTQYF. In DNA, the CDR3 is TGTGCCAGCAGCTCCGTCGGAGATACGCAGTATTTT. The full variable domain, in which reference TRBV5-6 and TRBJ2-3 provide the parts outside the CDR3, is DAGVTQSPTHLIKTRGQQVTLRCSPKSGHDTVSWYQQALGQGPQFIFQYYEEEERQRGNFPDRFSGHQFPNYSSELNVNALLLGDSALYLCASSSVGDTQYFGPGTRLTVL.

The chain uses TRBV28 and TRBJ2-7, with D possibly matching TRBD2 (5 bases). Trimming stripped 5 bases from V and 1 base from J, with 15 bases between. CDR1 and CDR2 from the germline V gene are MDHEN and SYDVKM. This CDR3 spans 15 amino acids. CDR3 protein: CASSPPRAQSYEQYF. CDR3 in DNA: TGTGCCAGCAGTCCCCCGAGGGCCCAGTCCTACGAGCAGTACTTC.

This clone showed up just once. The chain combines TRBV5-4 with TRBJ1-2, with D perhaps matching TRBD1 (5 bases). Per the germline V gene, CDR1 is SGHNT and CDR2 is YYREEE (reference sequence). V shed 2 bases and J shed 0 bases, with 8 bases lying between them. The CDR3 runs 14 residues. CDR3 amino acids: CASSLTGPNYGYTF. DNA for the CDR3: TGTGCCAGCAGCTTAACAGGACCTAACTATGGCTACACCTTC. Full variable domain (outside the CDR3, taken from reference TRBV5-4 and TRBJ1-2): ETGVTQSPTHLIKTRGQQVTLRCSSQSGHNTVSWYQQALGQGPQFIFQYYREEENGRGNFPPRFSGLQFPNYSSELNVNALELDDSALYLCASSLTGPNYGYTFGSGTRLTVV.

This clone was detected once. The gene calls are TRBV27 and TRBJ2-7, with TRBD1 matching 8 bases. The junction had 9 bases not matched to a gene; V was cut back by 3 bases and J by 5 bases. This CDR3 has 15 amino acids. Germline CDR1 MNHEY, CDR2 SMNVEV (reference sequence). As DNA, the CDR3 is TGTGCCAGCAGTTTGAGGGACAGGACTGTACACGAGCAGTACTTC. Amino acid sequence: CASSLRDRTVHEQYF.

V gene TRBV10-2 combines with J gene TRBJ1-2, with D possibly being TRBD1 (5 bases). V was clipped by 4 bases and J by 6 bases, with 15 bases between them. Germline CDR1 WSHSY, CDR2 SAAADI. The CDR3 loop spans 14 amino acids. CDR3 bases: TGCGCCAGCAGTGGTGATAGGGGTCTGAATGGCTACACCTTC. Translated: CASSGDRGLNGYTF.

The J gene is TRBJ2-4, the V gene TRBV6-2 or TRBV6-3; possible D gene TRBD2, 5 bases. Per the germline V gene, CDR1 is MNHEY and CDR2 is SVGEGT. V lost 2 bases, J lost 11 bases, and 16 bases lay in between. This CDR3 is built from 14 residues. CDR3 coding DNA: TGTGCCAGCAGTTACCTGGCCGGGGAAGGCTTTCAGTACTTC. Its translation is CASSYLAGEGFQYF.

The J gene is TRBJ1-2, the V gene TRBV28; the match to TRBD1 covers 8 bases. V lost 6 bases and J lost 13; bases outside the gene matches: 16. The germline gives CDR1 MDHEN, CDR2 SYDVKM. The CDR3 has 14 residues. The CDR3, as DNA: TGTGCCAGCAGCGAGGGACAGGCCACTTGGGGCGGCACCTTC. Translation: CASSEGQATWGGTF.

Of note for this clone: The same CDR3 is also encoded by other DNA sequences in this sample. The chain couples TRBV18 to TRBJ2-3; 11 bases are shared with TRBD2. The germline V gene has CDR1 KGHSH and CDR2 LQKENI. The CDR3 consists of 16 residues. After removal of 5 bases from V and 2 bases from J, the junction contained 6 bases not matched to a gene. This CDR3 reads CASSSLAGGTTDTQYF. The CDR3 bases are TGTGCCAGCTCATCCTTAGCGGGGGGGACCACAGATACGCAGTATTTT.

The chain uses TRBV9 and TRBJ2-3, with TRBD2 as a possible D gene (6 bases). The CDR3 extends over 15 amino acids. Trimming cost V 2 bases and J 5 bases, with 15 bases left between them. CDR1 and CDR2 from the germline V gene are SGDLS and YYNGEE. The CDR3 region has the DNA TGTGCCAGCAGCGTCATAGCGGCGAAGGGAGATACGCAGTATTTT. It specifies CASSVIAAKGDTQYF.

The rearrangement links TRBV5-4 to TRBJ2-1, with a tentative D call TRBD1 (5 bases). The germline V and J ends were trimmed by 0 bases and 3 bases, with 10 bases remaining between them. From germline, CDR1 is SGHNT and CDR2 YYREEE (reference sequence). The CDR3 is 15 amino acids. In nucleotides, the CDR3 is TGTGCCAGCAGCTTGGTGGGGCAGGGCTACAATGAGCAGTTCTTC. Amino acid sequence: CASSLVGQGYNEQFF.

The rearrangement uses TRBV19 and TRBJ1-6; 9 bases agree with TRBD1. The V gene end was trimmed by 9 bases and the J gene end by 7 bases; junction bases not matched to a gene: 7. CDR3 length equals 14 residues. Germline CDR1 and CDR2: LNHDA and SQIVND (reference sequence). The CDR3 DNA reads as TGTGCCAGCAGGACAGGGGTGGTAAATTCACCCCTCCACTTT. Protein product: CASRTGVVNSPLHF.

The rearrangement uses TRBV29-1 and TRBJ1-1; possible D gene TRBD1, 6 bases. In germline, CDR1 is SQVTM, CDR2 ANQGSEA. Trimming took 0 bases from V and 1 from J, leaving 9 bases between them. The CDR3 sequence is 14 residues long. CDR3: CSVEDPGQNTEAFF. The CDR3 DNA reads TGCAGCGTTGAAGATCCGGGACAGAACACTGAAGCTTTCTTT.

The CDR3 nucleotides read TGTGCCAGTAGTGGCCCGTCTGGAAACACCATATATTTT. The encoded protein is CASSGPSGNTIYF. V is TRBV19 and J is TRBJ1-3; D remains ambiguous. CDR1 is LNHDA, CDR2 SQIVND, per germline (reference sequence). This CDR3 is 13 amino acids long. The V end lost 5 bases, the J end lost 1 base, and 6 bases lay between the germline ends.

The chain is built from TRBV28 and TRBJ1-2, with TRBD1 identical over 12 bases. The CDR3 contains 15 residues. Trimming took 8 bases from V and 7 from J; bases not matched to a gene: 11. Germline lookup yields CDR1 MDHEN and CDR2 SYDVKM. CDR3 in amino acids: CASFRGGQGASGYTF. Here the CDR3 DNA reads TGTGCCAGCTTCAGGGGGGGACAGGGGGCATCTGGCTACACCTTC.